Listed below are T cell receptor beta chains from one sample, sequenced in a study of T cells in Graves' hyperthyroidism and ophthalmopathy. TCRdb recomputed calls from the multiplex PCR reads with MiXCR, one row per CDR3 protein. The sample has hundreds of thousands of distinct CDR3 sequences, less than 20% seen once; the top ten hold around an eighth. The sample consisted of blood. Source of these receptors: a young woman with Graves' hyperthyroidism. Each CDR3 is given with its conserved first and last residue.

>TRBV5-1
CASSLVGDTEAFF
>TRBV5-1
CASSLQGGANEQYF
>TRBV19
CASTSWGPEETQYF
>TRBV28
CASSPPRRGGRNEQFF
>TRBV19
CASSRTLADQPQHF
>TRBV2
CASRADNSPLHF
>TRBV5-1
CASSLGLDRDTQYF
>TRBV18
CASSPPAGTGDYEQYF
>TRBV5-1
CASSLARGFVKTQYF
>TRBV18
CASSPQQNTEAFF
>TRBV7-8
CASSPGRGALYEQYF
>TRBV12-3/TRBV12-4
CASSSTGKRNYGYTF
>TRBV6-1
CASSPLAGVREQYF
>TRBV7-3
CASSFQGAFKEDGYTF
>TRBV28
CASSPVYTEAFF
>TRBV4-1
CASSQVTEKLFF
>TRBV2
CASRGAGGNTEAFF
>TRBV12-3/TRBV12-4
CASSTNTGPQHF
>TRBV7-9
CASSAPPVQRNTGAFF
>TRBV20-1
CSANLLAGGGTYEQYF
>TRBV12-3/TRBV12-4
CASSRETSGGLNNEQFF
>TRBV27
CASSLSGALGSPLHF
>TRBV20-1
CSAADPGLAGWGETQYF
>TRBV18
CASSPSLDSGNTIYF
>TRBV3-1
CASSQFRDRGLSGYTF
>TRBV7-8
CASSSGLAESSYEQYF
>TRBV7-9
CASSQTGTGEGYTF